This is a list of T cell receptor beta chains from one sample in a study of OX40 agonist ivuxolimab in advanced cancers. This table comes from immunoSEQ multiplex PCR, and its TCRdb copy is limited to in-frame clones, with some not included. The sample lists 70,000 or so clones, more than 80% seen once, with around 1% in the top ten. Sequenced here: CD4+ or CD8+ T cells sorted from blood, sampled in a trial of the OX40 agonist ivuxolimab. These receptors originate from an adult with an advanced solid tumor such as melanoma, head and neck, liver or kidney cancer. The CDR3 runs from the conserved cysteine through the conserved F or W. D genes are given only for firm matches. Only part of the rows carry a size: once, few, many, or a class if the clone is expanded.

V gene: TRBV7-8
J gene: TRBJ2-1
clone size: -
D gene: TRBD2
CDR3 protein: CASSLVSGEQFF
CDR3 DNA: TGTGCCAGCAGCTTAGTTAGCGGGGAGCAGTTCTTC

V gene: TRBV5-6
J gene: TRBJ2-5
clone size: -
D gene: -
CDR3 protein: CASSPGGGTYQETQYF
CDR3 DNA: TGTGCCAGCAGCCCGGGCGGCGGGACGTACCAAGAGACCCAGTACTTC

V gene: TRBV19
J gene: TRBJ1-4
clone size: -
D gene: -
CDR3 protein: CASSGGSTGGWKLFF
CDR3 DNA: TGTGCCAGTAGTGGGGGATCTACAGGTGGTTGGAAACTGTTTTTT

V gene: TRBV7-2
J gene: TRBJ1-2
clone size: -
D gene: TRBD1
CDR3 protein: CASSLPTGGDYGYTF
CDR3 DNA: TGTGCCAGCAGCTTACCGACAGGGGGCGACTATGGCTACACCTTC

V gene: TRBV7-9
J gene: TRBJ2-5
clone size: -
D gene: TRBD1
CDR3 protein: CASSWDRGRETQYF
CDR3 DNA: TGTGCCAGCAGTTGGGACAGGGGGCGGGAGACCCAGTACTTC

V gene: TRBV30
J gene: TRBJ2-5
clone size: -
D gene: -
CDR3 protein: CAWSVGWMETQYF
CDR3 DNA: TGTGCCTGGAGTGTCGGGTGGATGGAGACCCAGTACTTC

V gene: TRBV6-1
J gene: TRBJ2-7
clone size: -
D gene: -
CDR3 protein: CASNPDSGSYEQYF
CDR3 DNA: TGTGCCAGCAACCCGGACAGTGGATCCTACGAGCAGTACTTC

V gene: TRBV6-1
J gene: TRBJ2-5
clone size: -
D gene: -
CDR3 protein: CASSEAGETQYF
CDR3 DNA: TGTGCCAGCAGTGAAGCAGGGGAGACCCAGTACTTC

V gene: TRBV9
J gene: TRBJ2-2
clone size: few
D gene: -
CDR3 protein: CASSVAPAGNTGELFF
CDR3 DNA: TGTGCCAGCAGCGTAGCACCAGCGGGGAACACCGGGGAGCTGTTTTTT

V gene: TRBV28
J gene: TRBJ2-7
clone size: -
D gene: -
CDR3 protein: CASSPGQPGEQYF
CDR3 DNA: TGTGCCAGCAGCCCCGGACAGCCTGGGGAGCAGTACTTC

V gene: TRBV6-1
J gene: TRBJ1-2
clone size: few
D gene: -
CDR3 protein: CASRSGTSYGYTF
CDR3 DNA: TGTGCCAGCAGATCGGGGACATCATATGGCTACACCTTC

V gene: TRBV5-1
J gene: TRBJ2-7
clone size: -
D gene: TRBD1
CDR3 protein: CASSFRQGVYEQYF
CDR3 DNA: TGCGCCAGCAGCTTCAGACAGGGAGTCTACGAGCAGTACTTC

V gene: TRBV29-1
J gene: TRBJ2-7
clone size: once
D gene: -
CDR3 protein: CSVVFSGAVYEQYF
CDR3 DNA: TGCAGCGTTGTTTTTTCAGGGGCTGTCTACGAGCAGTACTTC

V gene: TRBV2
J gene: TRBJ1-5
clone size: -
D gene: TRBD1
CDR3 protein: CASSEVNRGGNQPQHF
CDR3 DNA: TGTGCCAGCAGTGAAGTGAACAGGGGTGGCAATCAGCCCCAGCATTTT

V gene: TRBV9
J gene: TRBJ2-5
clone size: -
D gene: TRBD2
CDR3 protein: CASSDGTRGGNQETQYF
CDR3 DNA: TGTGCCAGCAGCGACGGGACTAGAGGGGGAAACCAAGAGACCCAGTACTTC

V gene: TRBV7-9
J gene: TRBJ1-6
clone size: -
D gene: -
CDR3 protein: CASSSWSRVRSYNSPLHF
CDR3 DNA: TGTGCCAGCAGTTCTTGGTCCCGAGTAAGGTCCTATAATTCACCCCTCCACTTT

V gene: TRBV29-1
J gene: TRBJ2-2
clone size: once
D gene: TRBD2
CDR3 protein: CSAQAGGGGELFF
CDR3 DNA: TGCAGCGCTCAAGCGGGAGGGGGCGGGGAGCTGTTTTTT

V gene: TRBV7-7
J gene: TRBJ2-5
clone size: once
D gene: -
CDR3 protein: CASGRGSGETQYF
CDR3 DNA: TGTGCTAGCGGCCGGGGGTCGGGTGAGACCCAGTACTTC

V gene: TRBV27
J gene: TRBJ2-7
clone size: -
D gene: TRBD1
CDR3 protein: CASRSISRQGLYYEQYF
CDR3 DNA: TGTGCCAGCAGGTCTATATCAAGACAGGGGTTATACTACGAGCAGTACTTC

V gene: TRBV10-3
J gene: TRBJ1-1
clone size: -
D gene: -
CDR3 protein: CAINSQGMGAEAFF
CDR3 DNA: TGTGCCATCAATTCACAGGGAATGGGCGCTGAAGCTTTCTTT

V gene: TRBV6-5
J gene: TRBJ2-3
clone size: -
D gene: -
CDR3 protein: CASSHSRGTTDTQYF
CDR3 DNA: TGTGCCAGCAGCCACTCTCGGGGGACGACGGATACGCAGTATTTT

V gene: TRBV11-3
J gene: TRBJ2-3
clone size: -
D gene: TRBD1
CDR3 protein: CASSQGRQGHTDTQYF
CDR3 DNA: TGTGCCAGCAGCCAGGGGCGACAGGGGCACACAGATACGCAGTATTTT

V gene: TRBV4-1
J gene: TRBJ1-4
clone size: once
D gene: TRBD1
CDR3 protein: CASSREEGARTNEKLFF
CDR3 DNA: TGCGCCAGCAGCCGCGAGGAGGGGGCGAGAACTAATGAAAAACTGTTTTTT

V gene: TRBV5-5
J gene: TRBJ1-1
clone size: -
D gene: -
CDR3 protein: CASSWELTVNTEAFF
CDR3 DNA: TGTGCCAGCAGCTGGGAGCTGACAGTGAACACTGAAGCTTTCTTT

V gene: TRBV5-1
J gene: TRBJ1-4
clone size: -
D gene: -
CDR3 protein: CASSPRADNEKLFF
CDR3 DNA: TGCGCCAGCAGCCCAAGGGCGGATAATGAAAAACTGTTTTTT

V gene: TRBV7-8
J gene: TRBJ2-5
clone size: -
D gene: -
CDR3 protein: CASSLERYQETQYF
CDR3 DNA: TGTGCCAGCAGCTTAGAAAGATACCAAGAGACCCAGTACTTC

V gene: TRBV6-1
J gene: TRBJ2-2
clone size: -
D gene: -
CDR3 protein: CASRELSSGELFF
CDR3 DNA: TGTGCCAGCCGGGAGCTAAGCAGCGGGGAGCTGTTTTTT

V gene: TRBV4-1
J gene: TRBJ2-7
clone size: -
D gene: -
CDR3 protein: CASSQDNQDPFPYEQYF
CDR3 DNA: TGCGCCAGCAGCCAAGATAACCAGGACCCCTTTCCGTACGAGCAGTACTTC

V gene: TRBV5-5
J gene: TRBJ2-6
clone size: -
D gene: -
CDR3 protein: CASSLGAGNIDSGANVLTF
CDR3 DNA: TGTGCCAGCAGCTTGGGAGCAGGGAATATCGACTCTGGGGCCAACGTCCTGACTTTC

V gene: TRBV2
J gene: TRBJ2-3
clone size: -
D gene: -
CDR3 protein: CASSETSTDTQYF
CDR3 DNA: TGTGCCAGCAGTGAAACTAGCACAGATACGCAGTATTTT

V gene: TRBV6-1
J gene: TRBJ1-2
clone size: -
D gene: -
CDR3 protein: CASTTGRNYGYTF
CDR3 DNA: TGTGCCAGCACGACAGGACGCAACTATGGCTACACCTTC

V gene: TRBV6-5
J gene: TRBJ1-1
clone size: -
D gene: -
CDR3 protein: CASSFQGNLAEAFF
CDR3 DNA: TGTGCCAGCAGTTTCCAGGGTAATCTCGCTGAAGCTTTCTTT

V gene: TRBV15
J gene: TRBJ2-3
clone size: -
D gene: -
CDR3 protein: CATSRERSTDTQYF
CDR3 DNA: TGTGCCACCAGCAGAGAAAGGAGCACAGATACGCAGTATTTT

V gene: TRBV27
J gene: TRBJ1-2
clone size: once
D gene: TRBD1
CDR3 protein: CASRRTGVGGYTF
CDR3 DNA: TGTGCCAGCAGACGAACAGGGGTGGGGGGCTACACCTTC

V gene: TRBV6-1
J gene: TRBJ1-4
clone size: once
D gene: -
CDR3 protein: CASSEAGGEKLFF
CDR3 DNA: TGTGCCAGCAGTGAGGCAGGCGGTGAAAAACTGTTTTTT

V gene: TRBV7-6
J gene: TRBJ1-4
clone size: -
D gene: -
CDR3 protein: CASSPDLNEKLFF
CDR3 DNA: TGTGCCAGCAGCCCGGACTTGAATGAAAAACTGTTTTTT

V gene: TRBV5-4
J gene: TRBJ1-1
clone size: -
D gene: -
CDR3 protein: CASSLGQGQGMNTEAFF
CDR3 DNA: TGTGCCAGCAGCTTGGGGCAGGGGCAGGGGATGAACACTGAAGCTTTCTTT

V gene: TRBV7-9
J gene: TRBJ2-7
clone size: -
D gene: -
CDR3 protein: CASSLAGLGRGEQYF
CDR3 DNA: TGTGCCAGCAGCTTAGCTGGTTTGGGCCGTGGCGAGCAGTACTTC

V gene: TRBV19
J gene: TRBJ2-7
clone size: -
D gene: TRBD2
CDR3 protein: CASIEGSGAYEQYF
CDR3 DNA: TGTGCCAGTATTGAGGGTAGCGGGGCCTACGAGCAGTACTTC

V gene: TRBV11-2
J gene: TRBJ2-7
clone size: -
D gene: TRBD2
CDR3 protein: CASSSRTRGDEQYF
CDR3 DNA: TGTGCCAGCAGCTCCCGGACTAGAGGGGACGAGCAGTACTTC

V gene: TRBV5-5
J gene: TRBJ1-4
clone size: once
D gene: TRBD1
CDR3 protein: CASSFDRDYEKLFF
CDR3 DNA: TGTGCCAGCAGTTTTGACAGGGACTATGAAAAACTGTTTTTT

V gene: TRBV7-8
J gene: TRBJ1-2
clone size: -
D gene: TRBD1
CDR3 protein: CASSPGQGEAYGYTF
CDR3 DNA: TGTGCCAGCAGCCCCGGACAGGGCGAAGCCTATGGCTACACCTTC

V gene: TRBV5-4
J gene: TRBJ2-5
clone size: -
D gene: -
CDR3 protein: CASSSLEETQYF
CDR3 DNA: TGTGCCAGCAGCTCCCTGGAAGAGACCCAGTACTTC

V gene: TRBV10-1
J gene: TRBJ2-3
clone size: -
D gene: TRBD1
CDR3 protein: CASSFTSGTGLDTQYF
CDR3 DNA: TGCGCCAGCAGTTTTACCTCCGGGACAGGGCTGGATACGCAGTATTTT

V gene: TRBV6-5
J gene: TRBJ1-4
clone size: -
D gene: -
CDR3 protein: CASSRTDEKLFF
CDR3 DNA: TGTGCCAGCAGCCGGACAGATGAAAAACTGTTTTTT

V gene: TRBV5-4
J gene: TRBJ1-6
clone size: -
D gene: -
CDR3 protein: CASTTTPGQLLHF
CDR3 DNA: TGTGCCAGCACTACGACACCGGGCCAACTCCTCCACTTT

V gene: TRBV7-6
J gene: TRBJ2-5
clone size: once
D gene: -
CDR3 protein: CASSKGGEETQYF
CDR3 DNA: TGTGCCAGCAGTAAGGGGGGGGAAGAGACCCAGTACTTC

V gene: TRBV11-2
J gene: TRBJ1-6
clone size: -
D gene: -
CDR3 protein: CASSSGVGSGYSPLHF
CDR3 DNA: TGTGCCAGCAGCTCGGGAGTCGGGTCGGGATATTCACCCCTCCACTTT

V gene: TRBV19
J gene: TRBJ2-1
clone size: -
D gene: TRBD2
CDR3 protein: CASSNLAGGYNEQFF
CDR3 DNA: TGTGCCAGTAGCAACCTAGCGGGGGGGTACAATGAGCAGTTCTTC

V gene: TRBV5-1
J gene: TRBJ1-5
clone size: once
D gene: TRBD1
CDR3 protein: CASSLEGAGYQPQHF
CDR3 DNA: TGCGCCAGCAGCTTGGAGGGGGCTGGGTATCAGCCCCAGCATTTT

V gene: TRBV28
J gene: TRBJ1-1
clone size: -
D gene: -
CDR3 protein: CASSLRGRGTEAFF
CDR3 DNA: TGTGCCAGCAGTTTGAGGGGTCGTGGGACTGAAGCTTTCTTT

V gene: TRBV28
J gene: TRBJ1-5
clone size: -
D gene: -
CDR3 protein: CASSPAIPFAGQPQHF
CDR3 DNA: TGTGCCAGCAGCCCCGCCATCCCTTTTGCGGGTCAGCCCCAGCATTTT

V gene: TRBV12-5
J gene: TRBJ2-1
clone size: -
D gene: TRBD1
CDR3 protein: CASGPDRGSGLDNEQFF
CDR3 DNA: TGTGCTAGTGGTCCGGACAGGGGCTCAGGACTGGACAATGAGCAGTTCTTC